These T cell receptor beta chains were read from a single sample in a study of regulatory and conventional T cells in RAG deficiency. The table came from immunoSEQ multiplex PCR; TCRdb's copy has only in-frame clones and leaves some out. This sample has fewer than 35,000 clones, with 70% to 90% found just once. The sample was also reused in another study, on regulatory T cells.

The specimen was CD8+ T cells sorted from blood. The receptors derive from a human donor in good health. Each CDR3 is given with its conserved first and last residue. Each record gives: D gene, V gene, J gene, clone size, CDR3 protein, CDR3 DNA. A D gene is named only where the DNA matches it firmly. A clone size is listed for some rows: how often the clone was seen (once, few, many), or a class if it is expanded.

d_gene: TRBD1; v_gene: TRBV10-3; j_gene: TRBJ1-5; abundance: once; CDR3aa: CAISDSGTGAYSNQPQHF; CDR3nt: TGTGCCATCAGTGATAGCGGGACAGGGGCCTATAGCAATCAGCCCCAGCATTTT
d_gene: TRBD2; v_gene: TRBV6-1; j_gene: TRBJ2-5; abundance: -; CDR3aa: CASSESTSGWYLTQYF; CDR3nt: TGTGCCAGCAGTGAGTCGACTAGCGGGTGGTATCTGACCCAGTACTTC
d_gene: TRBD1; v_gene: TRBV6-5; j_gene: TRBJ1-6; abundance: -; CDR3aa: CASSYSRDRVNSPLHF; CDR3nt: TGTGCCAGCAGTTACTCGCGGGACAGGGTTAATTCACCCCTCCACTTT
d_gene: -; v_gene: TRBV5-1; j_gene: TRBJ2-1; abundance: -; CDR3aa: CASSLVVGSSYNEQFF; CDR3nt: TGCGCCAGCAGCTTGGTCGTGGGAAGCTCCTACAATGAGCAGTTCTTC
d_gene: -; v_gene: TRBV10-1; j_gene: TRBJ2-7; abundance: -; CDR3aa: CASSESGRYEQYF; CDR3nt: TGCGCCAGCAGTGAGTCGGGTAGATACGAGCAGTACTTC
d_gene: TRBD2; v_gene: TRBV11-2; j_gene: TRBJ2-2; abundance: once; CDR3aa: CASRRAGNTGELFF; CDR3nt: TGTGCCAGCAGAAGAGCGGGAAACACCGGGGAGCTGTTTTTT
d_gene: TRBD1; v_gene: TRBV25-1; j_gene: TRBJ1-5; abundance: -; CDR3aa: CASSEDRVWQPQHF; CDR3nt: TGTGCCAGCAGTGAAGACAGGGTTTGGCAGCCCCAGCATTTT
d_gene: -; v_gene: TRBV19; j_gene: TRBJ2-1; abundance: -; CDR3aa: CASSSHRFDEQFF; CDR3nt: TGTGCCAGTAGTTCCCACCGATTCGATGAGCAGTTCTTC
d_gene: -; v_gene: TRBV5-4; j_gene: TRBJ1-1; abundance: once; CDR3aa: CASSLKGRDTEAFF; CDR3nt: TGTGCCAGCAGCTTGAAGGGCCGGGACACTGAAGCTTTCTTT
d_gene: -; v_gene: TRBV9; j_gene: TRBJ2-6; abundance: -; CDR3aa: CASSVGGAGANVLTF; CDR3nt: TGTGCCAGCAGCGTAGGGGGGGCTGGGGCCAACGTCCTGACTTTC
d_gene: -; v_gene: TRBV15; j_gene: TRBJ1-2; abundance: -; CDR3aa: CATSRDLDRNF; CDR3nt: TGTGCCACCAGCAGAGATCTAGACCGAAACTTC
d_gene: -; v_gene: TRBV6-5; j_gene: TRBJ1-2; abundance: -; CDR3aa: CASGLQGVDYTF; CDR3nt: TGTGCCAGCGGATTACAGGGTGTGGACTACACCTTC
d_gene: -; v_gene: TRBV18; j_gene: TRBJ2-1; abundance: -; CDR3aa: CASSPVTATLNYNEQFF; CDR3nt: TGTGCCAGCTCACCAGTGACAGCGACATTAAACTACAATGAGCAGTTCTTC
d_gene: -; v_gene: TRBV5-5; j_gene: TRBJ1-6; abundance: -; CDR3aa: CASSLGARNSPLHF; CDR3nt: TGTGCCAGCAGCTTGGGGGCGCGGAATTCACCCCTCCACTTT
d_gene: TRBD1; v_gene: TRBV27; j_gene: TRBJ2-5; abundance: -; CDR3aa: CASRGTGRNQETQYF; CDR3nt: TGTGCCAGCAGGGGGACAGGGAGAAACCAAGAGACCCAGTACTTC
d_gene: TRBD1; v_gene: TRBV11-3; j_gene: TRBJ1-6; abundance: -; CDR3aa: CASSTTGLSNSPLHF; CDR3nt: TGTGCCAGCAGTACGACAGGGCTATCTAATTCACCCCTCCACTTT
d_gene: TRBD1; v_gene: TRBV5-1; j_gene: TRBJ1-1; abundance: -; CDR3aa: CASSSTGGGTEAFF; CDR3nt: TGCGCCAGCAGCTCCACAGGGGGCGGCACTGAAGCTTTCTTT
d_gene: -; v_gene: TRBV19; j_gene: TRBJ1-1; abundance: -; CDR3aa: CASSIDLERTANTEAFF; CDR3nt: TGTGCCAGTAGTATAGATCTCGAAAGGACGGCGAACACTGAAGCTTTCTTT
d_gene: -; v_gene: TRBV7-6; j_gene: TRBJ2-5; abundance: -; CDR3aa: CASSSATGRMTQYF; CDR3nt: TGTGCCAGCAGCTCTGCGACAGGGAGGATGACCCAGTACTTC
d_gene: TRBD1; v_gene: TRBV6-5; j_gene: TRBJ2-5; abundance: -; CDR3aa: CATKGQGGETQYF; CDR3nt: TGTGCCACAAAGGGACAGGGGGGGGAGACCCAGTACTTC
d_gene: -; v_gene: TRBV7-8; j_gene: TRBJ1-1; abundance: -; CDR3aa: CASRPTANTEAFF; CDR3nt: TGTGCCAGCAGGCCGACAGCGAACACTGAAGCTTTCTTT
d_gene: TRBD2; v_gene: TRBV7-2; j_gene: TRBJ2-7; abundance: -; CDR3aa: CASSRGVGRAGYYEQYF; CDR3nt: TGTGCCAGCAGCCGTGGTGTCGGGAGGGCCGGGTACTACGAGCAGTACTTC
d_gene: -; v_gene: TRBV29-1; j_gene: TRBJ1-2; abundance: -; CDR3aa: CSARASSDQGYTF; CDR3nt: TGCAGCGCCCGGGCATCTTCAGATCAAGGCTACACCTTC
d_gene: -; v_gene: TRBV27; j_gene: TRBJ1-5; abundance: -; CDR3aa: CASSPRPIQGSVQPQHF; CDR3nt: TGTGCCAGCAGTCCGAGACCGATACAGGGTAGTGTCCAGCCCCAGCATTTT
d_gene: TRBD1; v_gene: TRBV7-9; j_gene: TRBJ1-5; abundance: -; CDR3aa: CASSAPGTGFNQPQHF; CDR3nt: TGTGCCAGCAGCGCCCCCGGGACAGGCTTCAATCAGCCCCAGCATTTT
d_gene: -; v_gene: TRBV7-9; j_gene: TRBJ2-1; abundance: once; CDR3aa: CASSLSRTPSYNEQFF; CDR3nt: TGTGCCAGCAGCTTGAGTAGGACACCCTCCTACAATGAGCAGTTCTTC
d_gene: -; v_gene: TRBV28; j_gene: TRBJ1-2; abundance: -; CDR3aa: CASSVGGRSFYGYTF; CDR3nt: TGTGCCAGCAGCGTCGGGGGACGATCTTTCTATGGCTACACCTTC
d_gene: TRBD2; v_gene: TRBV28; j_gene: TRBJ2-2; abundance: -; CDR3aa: CASSLAGGESWTGELFF; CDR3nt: TGTGCCAGCAGTTTAGCGGGAGGGGAAAGTTGGACCGGGGAGCTGTTTTTT
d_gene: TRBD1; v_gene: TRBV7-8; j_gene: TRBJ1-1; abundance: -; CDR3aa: CASSLVEGAGMGAFF; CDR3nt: TGTGCCAGCAGCTTAGTGGAGGGGGCGGGAATGGGAGCTTTCTTT
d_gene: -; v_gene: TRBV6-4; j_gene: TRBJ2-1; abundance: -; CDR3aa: CASSARDGTSNEQFF; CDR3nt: TGTGCCAGCAGTGCCCGTGACGGGACGTCCAATGAGCAGTTCTTC
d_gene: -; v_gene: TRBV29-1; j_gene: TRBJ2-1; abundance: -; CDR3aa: CSVEAGASGSGSEQFF; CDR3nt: TGCAGCGTTGAAGCAGGGGCTAGCGGCTCAGGGAGTGAGCAGTTCTTC